The 8 T cell receptor beta chains presented below share a single source sample, sequenced in a study of T cell responses to AZD1222 COVID-19 vaccine. Produced via immunoSEQ multiplex PCR; TCRdb's table is partial and in-frame only. The sample has around 130,000 clones, roughly 87% seen once. The specimen comprised peripheral blood, sampled on day 0 of AZD1222 vaccination. These receptors were taken from an adult in good health.

DNA of the CDR3: TGTGCCAGCAGTTACTCCACGGGCACCTCCAACTATGGCTACACCTTC. Translated: CASSYSTGTSNYGYTF. The genes are TRBV6-5 and TRBJ1-2; D is unresolved. Per germline, CDR1 MNHEY and CDR2 SVGAGI. V dropped 0 bases and J dropped 2 bases, with 13 bases sitting between them. The CDR3 consists of 16 residues.

The chain links TRBV28 to TRBJ1-6; the D gene is possibly TRBD1 (6 bases). The CDR3 totals 18 residues. The germline V gene has CDR1 MDHEN and CDR2 SYDVKM. The V end lost 3 bases, the J end lost 6 bases, and 21 bases lay between the germline ends. Here the CDR3 reads CASSLVPAETGLNSPLHF. The CDR3 DNA reads TGTGCCAGCAGTTTGGTGCCCGCGGAGACAGGCCTTAATTCACCCCTCCACTTT.

The chain employs TRBV10-3 and TRBJ2-7, with 8 bases matching TRBD1. The CDR3 spans 14 residues. Germline V CDR1 and CDR2: ENHRY, SYGVKD. After removal of 4 bases from V and 2 bases from J, the junction contained 4 bases not matched to a gene. CDR3 protein: CAISVGTGTYEQYF. The CDR3 bases are TGTGCCATCAGTGTTGGGACAGGTACCTACGAGCAGTACTTC.

The rearrangement links TRBV15 to TRBJ1-6; perhaps TRBD1 as D (6 bases). The ends were cut back, 0 bases at V and 1 base at J, with 16 bases in the middle. The CDR3 covers 19 residues. CDR1 LNHNV and CDR2 YYDKDF come from the germline V gene (reference sequence). The CDR3 region is CATSRDPAGDRSYNSPLHF. In DNA, the CDR3 is TGTGCCACCAGCAGAGATCCGGCAGGGGATAGGTCCTATAATTCACCCCTCCACTTT.

The rearrangement uses TRBV5-1 and TRBJ2-2; 7 bases line up with TRBD1. Germline V CDR1 and CDR2: SGHRS, YFSETQ. Trimming took 2 bases from V and 3 from J; bases not matched to a gene: 10. The CDR3 has 17 residues. As DNA, the CDR3 is TGCGCCAGCAGCTTCCTTCCCGACAGGGCGGACACCGGGGAGCTGTTTTTT. Translation gives CASSFLPDRADTGELFF.

This rearrangement joins TRBV24-1 to TRBJ1-4; the D gene is possibly TRBD1 (5 bases). Per the germline V gene, CDR1 is KGHDR and CDR2 is SFDVKD. This CDR3 spans 13 amino acids. Trimming left V 3 bases short and J 8 bases short, with 9 bases between. CDR3 DNA sequence: TGTGCCACCAGTGATCGGGGGGACGAAAAACTGTTTTTT. It codes for CATSDRGDEKLFF.

This clone was counted a single time. The chain's CDR3 is CASSLEGLGYGYTF. CDR3 DNA sequence: TGTGCCAGCAGCCTGGAGGGTCTGGGCTATGGCTACACCTTC. J is TRBJ1-2 and V is TRBV6-5; D gene unclear. The germline V gene encodes CDR1 MNHEY and CDR2 SVGAGI. This CDR3 comprises 14 residues. V lost 6 bases and J lost 4, with 15 bases in between.

The chain couples TRBV7-3 to TRBJ2-7; the D gene could be TRBD1 or TRBD2 (6 bases each). The germline V gene encodes CDR1 SGHTA and CDR2 FQGTGA. The ends were cut back, 3 bases at V and 4 bases at J, with 13 bases in the middle. There are 14 residues in the CDR3. CDR3 region: CASSLWGAGYEQYF. The CDR3, as DNA: TGTGCCAGCAGCTTGTGGGGGGCTGGGTACGAGCAGTACTTC. The full variable domain, rest sourced from reference TRBV7-3 and TRBJ2-7, is GAGVSQTPSNKVTEKGKYVELRCDPISGHTALYWYRQSLGQGPEFLIYFQGTGAADDSGLPNDRFFAVRPEGSVSTLKIQRTERGDSAVYLCASSLWGAGYEQYFGPGTRLTVT.